This T cell receptor beta chain was sequenced for a study of blood T cell repertoires in COVID-19. Overall study context: Donors in the United States, Italy and Spain gave samples during acute or convalescent COVID-19.

J gave up 8 bases and V 4 bases, and 5 bases lay outside the gene matches. The CDR3 consists of 14 residues. Per the germline V gene, CDR1 is PRHDT and CDR2 is FYEKMQ (reference sequence). Participants were aged 18 to 89 years from approximately 24 US areas. Clinical histories supplied by participants themselves formed the basis of cohort assignment. As processed by the authors: Reference gene primer amplification in the assay estimated nucleated cell counts. Clones were read by immunoSEQ multiplex PCR, and TCRdb kept only the in-frame ones, dropping some. D and trimming come from the DNA, and the V and J calls and clone size come from that table. The profile shows about 160,000 clones, 81% of them singletons.

The sequence derives from a woman between 40 and 55 years old with acute COVID-19. Material: PBMCs or T cells enriched from blood (not recorded which). The V and J genes are TRBV13 and TRBJ1-4; TRBD1 agrees at 9 bases. DNA of the CDR3: TGTGCCAGCAGCTCCAGGACAGGGGTGGAAAAACTGTTTTTT. The encoded protein is CASSSRTGVEKLFF.